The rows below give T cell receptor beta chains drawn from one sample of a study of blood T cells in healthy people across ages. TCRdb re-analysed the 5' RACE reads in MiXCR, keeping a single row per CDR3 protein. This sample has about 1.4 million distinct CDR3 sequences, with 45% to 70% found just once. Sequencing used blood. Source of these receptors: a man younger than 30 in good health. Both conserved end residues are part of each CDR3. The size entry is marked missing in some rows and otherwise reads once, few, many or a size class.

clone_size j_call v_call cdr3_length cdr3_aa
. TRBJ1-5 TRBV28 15 CASNGRGYSNQPQHF
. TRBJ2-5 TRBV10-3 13 CAISDSASWEQYF
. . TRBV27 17 CASSLSIGTGGIYEQYF
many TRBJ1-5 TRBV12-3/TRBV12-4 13 CASSQESNQPQHF
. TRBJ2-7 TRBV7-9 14 CASSFSDGTYEQYF
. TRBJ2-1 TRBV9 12 CASSPQVGEQFF
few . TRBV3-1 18 CASSQDGPGLAGINEQYF
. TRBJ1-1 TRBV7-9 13 CASSPGQGARAFF
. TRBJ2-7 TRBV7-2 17 CASSFKSGQILHYEQYF
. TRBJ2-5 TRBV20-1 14 CSARPILAGETQYF
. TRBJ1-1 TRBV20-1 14 CSALDGRQNTEAFF
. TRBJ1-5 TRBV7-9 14 CASSFSQGNQPQHF
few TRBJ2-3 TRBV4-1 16 CASSQVPVSGTDTQYF
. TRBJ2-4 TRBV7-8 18 CASSSVPGLAGGGYIQYF
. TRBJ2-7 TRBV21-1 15 CASSKQTGGEYEQYF
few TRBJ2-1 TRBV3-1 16 CASSQVVDTLHNEQFF
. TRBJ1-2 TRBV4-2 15 CASSPPGGTNYGYTF
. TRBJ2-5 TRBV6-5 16 CASSRTSGRQRETQYF
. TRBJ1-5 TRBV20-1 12 CSARVAGKPQHF
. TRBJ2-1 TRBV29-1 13 CSVVIDAINEQFF
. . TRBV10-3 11 CAIKGEETQYF
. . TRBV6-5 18 CASSYSSSMGGFSYEQYF
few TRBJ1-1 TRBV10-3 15 CAISELQGMNTEAFF
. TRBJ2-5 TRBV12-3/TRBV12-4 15 CASSPGGTGEETQYF
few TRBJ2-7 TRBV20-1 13 CSASGQGAYEQYF
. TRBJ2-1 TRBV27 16 CASSPLASGSYNEQFF
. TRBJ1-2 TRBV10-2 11 CASTDNYGYTF
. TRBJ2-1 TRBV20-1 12 CSAARVSNEQFF
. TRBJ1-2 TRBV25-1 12 CASRGRADGYTF
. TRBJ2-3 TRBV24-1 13 CATRDRCTDTQYF
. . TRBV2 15 CASSEGTLSYNEQYF
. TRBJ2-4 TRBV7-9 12 CASSADRIPQYF
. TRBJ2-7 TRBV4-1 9 CAQGREQYF
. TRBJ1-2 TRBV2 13 CASRGQANYGYTF
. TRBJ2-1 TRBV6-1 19 CASSETPPWVAGEYNEQFF
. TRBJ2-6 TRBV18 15 CASSPKEGGANVLTF
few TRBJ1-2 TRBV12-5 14 CASGSSGTGGGYTF
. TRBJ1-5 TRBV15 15 CATSLGGNSNQPQHF
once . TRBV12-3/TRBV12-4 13 CASRLAGSKTQYF
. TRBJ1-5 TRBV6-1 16 CASNRQGTRNQDPQHF
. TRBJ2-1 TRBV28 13 CASSLDSQNEQFF
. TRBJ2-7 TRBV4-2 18 CASSQDGTSGLSSYEQYF
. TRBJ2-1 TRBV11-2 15 CASSLVRTGVHEQFF
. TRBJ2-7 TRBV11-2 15 CASSFGQGGIYEQYF
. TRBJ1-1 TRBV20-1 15 CSARNPQEPNTEAFF
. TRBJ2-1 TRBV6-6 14 CASSYSYGYNEQFF
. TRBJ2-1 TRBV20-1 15 CSASLLAGTYNEQFF
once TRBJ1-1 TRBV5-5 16 CASSPPGTVYDTEAFF
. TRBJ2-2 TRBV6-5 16 CASSYSTGVRDGELFF
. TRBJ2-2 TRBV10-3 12 CAISDPTGELFF
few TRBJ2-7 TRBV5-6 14 CASSWRDLAYEQYF
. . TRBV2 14 CASTRAGGVETQYF
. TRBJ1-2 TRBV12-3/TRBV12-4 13 CAIAYKAGLTYTF
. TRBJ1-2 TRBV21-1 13 CASSGDPLYGYTF